This T cell receptor beta chain was found in a study of blood T cells in healthy people across ages. Primed by a sample-barcoded 5' primer and a J-beta primer mix, a second PCR proceeded for roughly 6 to 12 cycles. MiXCR, applied by TCRdb to the 5' RACE reads, yields one record per CDR3 protein. The sample lists more than 750,000 distinct CDR3 sequences; almost 30% were seen once. Every donor contributed about 10 milliliters of peripheral blood by blood draw. Isolation yielded PBMCs, at least 6 million per sample, in every case. The length of the CDR3 is 14 residues. CDR1 is DFQATT and CDR2 is SNEGSKA in the germline V gene (reference sequence). Trimming removed 3 bases from V and 7 bases from J; junction bases left unmatched: 12. This clonotype has more than one count but fewer than ten. These data were also filed under a second study, of T cells of mothers and their children. That report notes: Donors comprised three healthy Caucasian mothers plus their six children. Overlap ran slightly, non-significantly higher for related than unrelated mother-child pairs.

This sequence joins TRBV20-1 and TRBJ2-7, with TRBD2 matching over 7 bases. This TCR was sampled from a woman aged 40 to 55 in good health. Specimen: blood. CDR3 sequence (DNA): TGCAGTGCTAGGTCACTAGCGAAGACCGATGAGCAGTACTTC. This gives the protein CSARSLAKTDEQYF.